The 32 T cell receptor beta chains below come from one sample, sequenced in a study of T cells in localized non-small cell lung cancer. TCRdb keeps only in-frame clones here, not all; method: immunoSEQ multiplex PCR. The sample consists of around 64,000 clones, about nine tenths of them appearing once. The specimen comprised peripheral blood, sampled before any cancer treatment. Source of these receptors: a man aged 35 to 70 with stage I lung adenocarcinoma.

CDR3 region: CATSRAGGKQETQYF. In DNA form, the CDR3 reads TGTGCCACCAGCAGAGCGGGCGGAAAACAAGAGACCCAGTACTTC. This chain uses TRBV15 with TRBJ2-5; D gene ambiguous. CDR1 and CDR2 from the germline V gene are LNHNV and YYDKDF (reference sequence). V was pared by 1 base and J by 2 bases, with 11 bases between. The CDR3 consists of 15 residues.

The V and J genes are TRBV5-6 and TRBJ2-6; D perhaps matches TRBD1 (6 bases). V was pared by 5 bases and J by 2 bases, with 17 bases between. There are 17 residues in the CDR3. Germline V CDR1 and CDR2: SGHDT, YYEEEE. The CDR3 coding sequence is TGTGCCAGCAGACGTTGGGGACACATGGCTGGGGCCAACGTCCTGACTTTC. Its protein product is CASRRWGHMAGANVLTF.

CDR3 DNA: TGTGCCAGCAGCTGGGGAAGCGGGAGGGCCCCGAGGGAGCAGTTCTTC. This codes for CASSWGSGRAPREQFF. The V call is TRBV7-2, the J call TRBJ2-1; 10 nucleotides align to TRBD2. The CDR3 is 16 amino acids. V was pared by 4 bases and J by 10 bases, with 13 bases of the junction left unmatched. Germline CDR1 is SGHTA and CDR2 is FQGNSA.

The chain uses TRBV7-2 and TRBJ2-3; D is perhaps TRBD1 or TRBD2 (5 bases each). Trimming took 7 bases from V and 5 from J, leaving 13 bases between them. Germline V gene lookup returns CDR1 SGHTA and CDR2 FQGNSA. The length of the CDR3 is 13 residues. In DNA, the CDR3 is TGTGCCAGCACCGGGGCCCGCGGAGATACGCAGTATTTT. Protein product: CASTGARGDTQYF. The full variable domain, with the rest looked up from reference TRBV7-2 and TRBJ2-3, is GAGVSQSPSNKVTEKGKDVELRCDPISGHTALYWYRQSLGQGLEFLIYFQGNSAPDKSGLPSDRFSAERTGGSVSTLTIQRTQQEDSAVYLCASTGARGDTQYFGPGTRLTVL.

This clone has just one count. CDR3 sequence: CASSLEGSGLVGEQYF. DNA for the CDR3: TGCGCCAGCAGCTTGGAGGGGTCGGGATTGGTTGGCGAGCAGTACTTC. The chain joins TRBV5-1 to TRBJ2-7, with D perhaps matching TRBD1 or TRBD2 (5 bases each). Trimming shortened V by 0 bases and J by 6 bases, and 19 bases separated the two germline ends. The CDR3 consists of 16 residues. CDR1 and CDR2 (germline): SGHRS, YFSETQ.

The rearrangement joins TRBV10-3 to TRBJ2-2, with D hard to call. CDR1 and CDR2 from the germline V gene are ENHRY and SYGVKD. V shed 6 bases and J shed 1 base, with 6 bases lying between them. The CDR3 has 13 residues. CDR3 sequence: CAIRDQNTGELFF. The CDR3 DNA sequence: TGTGCCATCAGGGACCAGAACACCGGGGAGCTGTTTTTT.

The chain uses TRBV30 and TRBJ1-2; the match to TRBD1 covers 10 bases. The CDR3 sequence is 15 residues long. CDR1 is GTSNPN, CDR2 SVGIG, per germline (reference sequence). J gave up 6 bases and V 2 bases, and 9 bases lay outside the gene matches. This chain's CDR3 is CAWSYGTGDYHGYTF. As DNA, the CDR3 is TGTGCCTGGAGTTACGGGACAGGGGATTATCATGGCTACACCTTC.

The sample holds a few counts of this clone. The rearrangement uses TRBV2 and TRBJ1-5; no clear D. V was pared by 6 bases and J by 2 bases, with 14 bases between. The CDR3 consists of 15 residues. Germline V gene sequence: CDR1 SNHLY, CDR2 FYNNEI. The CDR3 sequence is CASSQARRGNQPQHF. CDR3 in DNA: TGTGCCAGCAGCCAGGCCCGGCGGGGCAATCAGCCCCAGCATTTT.

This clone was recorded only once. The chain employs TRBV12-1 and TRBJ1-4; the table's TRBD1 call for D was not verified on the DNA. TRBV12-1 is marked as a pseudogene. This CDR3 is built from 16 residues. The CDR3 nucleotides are TGTGCCAGCAGCGCAGAACACCGGGACAGGGATGAAAAACTGTTTTTT. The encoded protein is CASSAEHRDRDEKLFF.

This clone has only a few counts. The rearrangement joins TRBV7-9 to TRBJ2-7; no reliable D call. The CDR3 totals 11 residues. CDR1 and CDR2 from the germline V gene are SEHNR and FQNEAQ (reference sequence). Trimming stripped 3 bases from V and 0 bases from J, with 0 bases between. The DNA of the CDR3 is TGTGCCAGCAGCTTCTCCTACGAGCAGTACTTC. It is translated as CASSFSYEQYF.

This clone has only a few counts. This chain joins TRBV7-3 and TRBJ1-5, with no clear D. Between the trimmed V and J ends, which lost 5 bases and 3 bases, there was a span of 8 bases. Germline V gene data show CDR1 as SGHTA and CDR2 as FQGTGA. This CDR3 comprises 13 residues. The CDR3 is CASSLGLNQPQHF. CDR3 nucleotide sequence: TGTGCCAGCAGCCTTGGACTCAATCAGCCCCAGCATTTT.

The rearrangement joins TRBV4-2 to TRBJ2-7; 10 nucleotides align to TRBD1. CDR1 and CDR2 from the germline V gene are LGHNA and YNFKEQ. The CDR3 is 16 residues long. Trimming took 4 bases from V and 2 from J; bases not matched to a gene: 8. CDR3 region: CASSRLVGQGTYEQYF. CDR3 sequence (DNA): TGTGCCAGCAGCCGCCTCGTGGGACAGGGGACCTACGAGCAGTACTTC.

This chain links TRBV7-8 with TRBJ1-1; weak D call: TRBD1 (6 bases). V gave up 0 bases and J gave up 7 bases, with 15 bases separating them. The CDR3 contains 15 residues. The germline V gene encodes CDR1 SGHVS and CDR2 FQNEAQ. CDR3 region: CASSLAWTAVDEAFF. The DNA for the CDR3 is TGTGCCAGCAGCTTAGCTTGGACAGCGGTCGATGAAGCTTTCTTT.

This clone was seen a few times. CDR3 nucleotides: TGTGCCAGCAGCTCGACTAGCGGGGGTCACAATGAGCAGTTCTTC. It encodes CASSSTSGGHNEQFF. This chain uses TRBV6-4 with TRBJ2-1; 12 nucleotides agree with TRBD2. The V and J ends lost 6 bases and 5 bases, in that order; junction bases with no gene match: 5. Germline CDR1 is MRHNA and CDR2 is SNTAGT. The CDR3 has 15 amino acids.

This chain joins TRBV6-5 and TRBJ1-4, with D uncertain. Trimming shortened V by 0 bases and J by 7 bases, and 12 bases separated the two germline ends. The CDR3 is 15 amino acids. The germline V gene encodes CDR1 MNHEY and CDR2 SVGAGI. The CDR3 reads CASSYSPGQAEKLFF. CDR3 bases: TGTGCCAGCAGTTACTCCCCCGGGCAGGCTGAAAAACTGTTTTTT.

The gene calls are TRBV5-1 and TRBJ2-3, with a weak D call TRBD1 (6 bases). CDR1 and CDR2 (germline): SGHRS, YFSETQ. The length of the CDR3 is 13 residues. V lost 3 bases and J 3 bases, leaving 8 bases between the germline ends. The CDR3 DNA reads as TGCGCCAGCAGCTCACAGGGTACAGATACGCAGTATTTT. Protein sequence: CASSSQGTDTQYF.

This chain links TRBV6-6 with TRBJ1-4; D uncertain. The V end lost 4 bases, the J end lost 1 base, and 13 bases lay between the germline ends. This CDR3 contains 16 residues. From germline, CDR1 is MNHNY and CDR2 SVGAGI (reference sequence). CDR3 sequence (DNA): TGTGCCAGCAGTTTGTCCTTAGTGAAAACTAATGAAAAACTGTTTTTT. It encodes CASSLSLVKTNEKLFF.

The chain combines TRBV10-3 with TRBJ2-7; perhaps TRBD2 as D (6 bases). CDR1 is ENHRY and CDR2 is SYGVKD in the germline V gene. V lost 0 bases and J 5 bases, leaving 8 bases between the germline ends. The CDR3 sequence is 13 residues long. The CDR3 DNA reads TGTGCCATCAGTGAGTCCGGGAGAGACGAGCAGTACTTC. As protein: CAISESGRDEQYF.

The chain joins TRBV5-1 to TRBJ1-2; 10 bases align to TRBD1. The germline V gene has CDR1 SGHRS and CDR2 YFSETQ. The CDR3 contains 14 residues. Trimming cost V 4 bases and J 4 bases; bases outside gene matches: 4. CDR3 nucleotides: TGCGCCAGCAGCCGGACAGGGGGTATCTATGGCTACACCTTC. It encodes CASSRTGGIYGYTF. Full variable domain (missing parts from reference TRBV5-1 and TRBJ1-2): KAGVTQTPRYLIKTRGQQVTLSCSPISGHRSVSWYQQTPGQGLQFLFEYFSETQRNKGNFPGRFSGRQFSNSRSEMNVSTLELGDSALYLCASSRTGGIYGYTFGSGTRLTVV.

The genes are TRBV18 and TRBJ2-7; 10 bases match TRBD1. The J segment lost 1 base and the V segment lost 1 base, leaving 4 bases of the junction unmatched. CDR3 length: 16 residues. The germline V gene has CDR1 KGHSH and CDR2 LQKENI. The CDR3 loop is CASSPLPGQGSYEQYF. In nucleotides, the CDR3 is TGTGCCAGCTCACCACTTCCGGGACAGGGGTCCTACGAGCAGTACTTC.

The CDR3 reads CASAGTSGSEQFF. The CDR3 DNA follows: TGTGCCAGCGCCGGGACTAGTGGCAGTGAGCAGTTCTTC. This chain connects TRBV7-6 to TRBJ2-1; 8 bases line up with TRBD2. This CDR3 is 13 amino acids long. V lost 8 bases and J lost 9; bases outside the gene matches: 9. In germline, CDR1 is SGHVS, CDR2 FNYEAQ.

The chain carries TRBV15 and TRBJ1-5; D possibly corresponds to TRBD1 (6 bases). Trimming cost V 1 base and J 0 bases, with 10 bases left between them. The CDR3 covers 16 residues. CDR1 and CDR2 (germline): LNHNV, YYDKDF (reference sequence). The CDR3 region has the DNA TGTGCCACCAGCAGAGGCCGGGACACTAGCAATCAGCCCCAGCATTTT. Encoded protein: CATSRGRDTSNQPQHF.

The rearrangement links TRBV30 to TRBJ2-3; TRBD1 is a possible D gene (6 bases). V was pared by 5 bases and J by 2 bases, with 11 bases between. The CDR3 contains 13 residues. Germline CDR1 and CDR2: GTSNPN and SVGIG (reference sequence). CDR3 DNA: TGTGCCTGGGGGGGACAAGACACAGATACGCAGTATTTT. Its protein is CAWGGQDTDTQYF.

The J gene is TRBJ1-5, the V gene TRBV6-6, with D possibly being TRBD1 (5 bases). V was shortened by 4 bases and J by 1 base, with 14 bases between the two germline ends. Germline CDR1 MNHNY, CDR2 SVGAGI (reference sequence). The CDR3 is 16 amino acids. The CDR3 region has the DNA TGTGCCAGCAGTTCCCGAGGGGCGTTGAGCAATCAGCCCCAGCATTTT. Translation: CASSSRGALSNQPQHF.

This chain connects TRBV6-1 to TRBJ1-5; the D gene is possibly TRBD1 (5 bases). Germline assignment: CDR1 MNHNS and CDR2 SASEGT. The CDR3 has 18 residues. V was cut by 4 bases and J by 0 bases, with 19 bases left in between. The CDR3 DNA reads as TGTGCCAGCAGTGCCACCGCGGGAAGGGGTTATAGCAATCAGCCCCAGCATTTT. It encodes CASSATAGRGYSNQPQHF.

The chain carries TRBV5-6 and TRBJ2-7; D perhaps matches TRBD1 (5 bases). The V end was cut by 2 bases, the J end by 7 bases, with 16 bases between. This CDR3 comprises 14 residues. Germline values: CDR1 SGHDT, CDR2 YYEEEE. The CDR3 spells CASSFRVVVGEQYF. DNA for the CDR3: TGTGCCAGCAGCTTCAGGGTGGTTGTTGGAGAGCAGTACTTC.

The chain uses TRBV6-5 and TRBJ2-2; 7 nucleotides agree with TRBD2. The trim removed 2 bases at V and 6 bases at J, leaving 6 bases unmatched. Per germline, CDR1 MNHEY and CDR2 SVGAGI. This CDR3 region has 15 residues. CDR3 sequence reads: CASSYRREQAGELFF. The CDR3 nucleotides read TGTGCCAGCAGTTACAGGCGGGAGCAGGCCGGGGAGCTGTTTTTT.

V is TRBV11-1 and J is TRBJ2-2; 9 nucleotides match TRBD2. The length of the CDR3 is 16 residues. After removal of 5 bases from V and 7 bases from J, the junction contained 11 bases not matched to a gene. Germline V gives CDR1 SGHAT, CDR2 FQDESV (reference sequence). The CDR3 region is CASSRRSGSRVGELFF. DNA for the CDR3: TGTGCCAGCAGCCGCCGTAGCGGGAGTCGGGTCGGGGAGCTGTTTTTT.

Written as DNA, the CDR3 is TGCAGCGCAGGGGAGGGTAGCAATCAGCCCCAGCATTTT. It yields the protein CSAGEGSNQPQHF. This rearrangement joins TRBV29-1 to TRBJ1-5, with D possibly being TRBD1 (6 bases). Per the germline V gene, CDR1 is SQVTM and CDR2 is ANQGSEA. CDR3 size: 13 residues. The germline V and J ends were trimmed by 7 bases and 0 bases, with 10 bases remaining between them.

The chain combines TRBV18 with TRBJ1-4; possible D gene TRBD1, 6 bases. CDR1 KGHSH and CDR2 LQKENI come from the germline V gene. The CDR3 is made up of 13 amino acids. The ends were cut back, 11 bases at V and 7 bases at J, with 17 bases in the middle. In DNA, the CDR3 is TGTGCCGCGAATGGGGGCGGAGGTGAAAAACTGTTTTTT. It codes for CAANGGGGEKLFF.

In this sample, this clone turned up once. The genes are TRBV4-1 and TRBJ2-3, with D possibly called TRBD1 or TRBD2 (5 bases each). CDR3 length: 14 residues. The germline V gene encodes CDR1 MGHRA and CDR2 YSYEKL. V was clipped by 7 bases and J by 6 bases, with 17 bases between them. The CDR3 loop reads CASTNLVGEDTQYF. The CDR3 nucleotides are TGCGCCAGCACCAACCTCGTAGGGGAGGATACGCAGTATTTT.

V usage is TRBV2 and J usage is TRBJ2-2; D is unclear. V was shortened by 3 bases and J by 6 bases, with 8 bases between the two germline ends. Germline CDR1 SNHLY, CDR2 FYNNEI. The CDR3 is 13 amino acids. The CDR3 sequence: CASSDGFAGELFF. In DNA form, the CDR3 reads TGTGCCAGCAGTGATGGGTTTGCCGGGGAGCTGTTTTTT.